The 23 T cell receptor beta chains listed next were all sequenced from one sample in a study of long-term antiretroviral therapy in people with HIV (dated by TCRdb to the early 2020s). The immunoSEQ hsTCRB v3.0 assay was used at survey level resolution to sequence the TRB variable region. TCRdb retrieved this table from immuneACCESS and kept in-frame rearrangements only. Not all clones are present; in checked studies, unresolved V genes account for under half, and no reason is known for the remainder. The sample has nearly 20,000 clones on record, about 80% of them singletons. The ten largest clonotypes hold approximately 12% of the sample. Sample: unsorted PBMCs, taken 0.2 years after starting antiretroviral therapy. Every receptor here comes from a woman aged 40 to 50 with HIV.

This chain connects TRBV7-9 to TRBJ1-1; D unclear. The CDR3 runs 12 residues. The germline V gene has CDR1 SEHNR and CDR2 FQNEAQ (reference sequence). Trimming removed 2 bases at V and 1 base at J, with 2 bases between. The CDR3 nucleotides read TGTGCCAGCAGCTTACAGAACACTGAAGCTTTCTTT. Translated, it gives CASSLQNTEAFF.

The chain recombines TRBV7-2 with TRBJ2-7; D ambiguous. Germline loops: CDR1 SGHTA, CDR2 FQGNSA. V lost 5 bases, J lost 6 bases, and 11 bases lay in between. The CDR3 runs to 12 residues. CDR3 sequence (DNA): TGTGCCAGCAGCCCCCGGAAGGTCGAGCAGTACTTC. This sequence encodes CASSPRKVEQYF.

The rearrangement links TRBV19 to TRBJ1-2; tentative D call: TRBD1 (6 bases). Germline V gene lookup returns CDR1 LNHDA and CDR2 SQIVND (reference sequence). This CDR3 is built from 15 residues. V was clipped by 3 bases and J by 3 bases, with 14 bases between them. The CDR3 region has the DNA TGTGCCAGTAGTATTACAGGGAAGAGCTACTATGGCTACACCTTC. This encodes CASSITGKSYYGYTF.

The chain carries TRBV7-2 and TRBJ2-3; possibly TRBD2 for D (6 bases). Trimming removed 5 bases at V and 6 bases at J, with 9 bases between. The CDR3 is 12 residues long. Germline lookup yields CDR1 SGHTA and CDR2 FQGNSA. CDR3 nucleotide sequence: TGTGCCAGCAGCCCACGGGGGGATACGCAGTATTTT. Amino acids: CASSPRGDTQYF.

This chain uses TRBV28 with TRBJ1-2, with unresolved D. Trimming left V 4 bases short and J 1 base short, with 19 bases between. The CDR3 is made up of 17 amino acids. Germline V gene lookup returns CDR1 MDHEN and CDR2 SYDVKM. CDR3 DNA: TGTGCCAGCAGTTACCTTCTCGCCTCCGGGATTAACTATGGCTACACCTTC. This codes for CASSYLLASGINYGYTF.

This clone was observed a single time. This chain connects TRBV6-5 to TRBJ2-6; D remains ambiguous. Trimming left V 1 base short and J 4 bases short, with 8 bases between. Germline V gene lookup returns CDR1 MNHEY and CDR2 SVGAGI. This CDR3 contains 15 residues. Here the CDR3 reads CASSYWGTGANVLTF. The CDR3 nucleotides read TGTGCCAGCAGTTACTGGGGTACCGGGGCCAACGTCCTGACTTTC.

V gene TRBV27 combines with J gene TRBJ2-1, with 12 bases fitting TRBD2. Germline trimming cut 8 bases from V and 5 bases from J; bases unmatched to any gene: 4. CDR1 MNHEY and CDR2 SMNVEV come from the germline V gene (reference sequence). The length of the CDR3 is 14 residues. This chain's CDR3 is CASLLAGGHNEQFF. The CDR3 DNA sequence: TGTGCCAGCTTACTAGCGGGGGGACACAATGAGCAGTTCTTC.

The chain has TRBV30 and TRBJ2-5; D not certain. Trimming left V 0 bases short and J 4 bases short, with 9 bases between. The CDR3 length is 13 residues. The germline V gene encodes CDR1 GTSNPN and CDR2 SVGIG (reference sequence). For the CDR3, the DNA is TGTGCCTGGAGTGTCCGGGTTTCAGAGACCCAGTACTTC. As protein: CAWSVRVSETQYF. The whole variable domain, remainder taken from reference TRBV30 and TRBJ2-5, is SQTIHQWPATLVQPVGSPLSLECTVEGTSNPNLYWYRQAAGRGLQLLFYSVGIGQISSEVPQNLSASRPQDRQFILSSKKLLLSDSGFYLCAWSVRVSETQYFGPGTRLLVL.

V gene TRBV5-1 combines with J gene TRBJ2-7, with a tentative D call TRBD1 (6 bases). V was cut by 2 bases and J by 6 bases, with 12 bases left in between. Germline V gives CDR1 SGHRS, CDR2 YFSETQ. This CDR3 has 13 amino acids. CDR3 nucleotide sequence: TGCGCCAGCAGCTTAGGCACAGGGAGCGAGCAGTACTTC. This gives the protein CASSLGTGSEQYF. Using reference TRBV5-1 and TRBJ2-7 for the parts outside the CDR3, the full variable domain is KAGVTQTPRYLIKTRGQQVTLSCSPISGHRSVSWYQQTPGQGLQFLFEYFSETQRNKGNFPGRFSGRQFSNSRSEMNVSTLELGDSALYLCASSLGTGSEQYFGPGTRLTVT.

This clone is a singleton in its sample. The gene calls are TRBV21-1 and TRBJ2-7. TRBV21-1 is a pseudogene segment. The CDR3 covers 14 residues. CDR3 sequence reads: CASPEVGWGYEQYF. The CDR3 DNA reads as TGTGCCAGTCCCGAAGTTGGTTGGGGCTACGAGCAGTACTTC.

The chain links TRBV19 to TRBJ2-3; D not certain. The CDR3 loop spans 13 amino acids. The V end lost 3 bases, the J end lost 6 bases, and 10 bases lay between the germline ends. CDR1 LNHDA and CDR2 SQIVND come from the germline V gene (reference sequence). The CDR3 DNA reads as TGTGCCAGTAGTATTCCCAATGGGGATACGCAGTATTTT. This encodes CASSIPNGDTQYF.

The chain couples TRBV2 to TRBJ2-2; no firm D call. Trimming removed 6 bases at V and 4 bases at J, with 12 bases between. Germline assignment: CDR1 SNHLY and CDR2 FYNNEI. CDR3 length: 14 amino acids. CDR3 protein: CASRTRVLTGELFF. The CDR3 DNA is TGTGCCAGCAGGACACGAGTTCTCACCGGGGAGCTGTTTTTT.

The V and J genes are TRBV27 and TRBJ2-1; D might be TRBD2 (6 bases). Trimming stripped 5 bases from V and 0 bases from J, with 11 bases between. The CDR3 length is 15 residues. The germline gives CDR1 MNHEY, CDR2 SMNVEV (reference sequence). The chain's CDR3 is CASSVSGSSYNEQFF. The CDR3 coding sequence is TGTGCCAGCAGTGTTAGCGGAAGCTCCTACAATGAGCAGTTCTTC.

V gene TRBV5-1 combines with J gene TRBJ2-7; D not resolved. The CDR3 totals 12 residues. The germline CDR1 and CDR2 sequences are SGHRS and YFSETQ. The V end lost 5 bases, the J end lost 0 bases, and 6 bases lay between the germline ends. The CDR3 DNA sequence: TGCGCCAGCAGGTCGGGCTCCTACGAGCAGTACTTC. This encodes CASRSGSYEQYF. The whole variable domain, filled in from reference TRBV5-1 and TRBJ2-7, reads KAGVTQTPRYLIKTRGQQVTLSCSPISGHRSVSWYQQTPGQGLQFLFEYFSETQRNKGNFPGRFSGRQFSNSRSEMNVSTLELGDSALYLCASRSGSYEQYFGPGTRLTVT.

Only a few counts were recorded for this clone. CDR3 in DNA: TGCGCCAGCAGTGAGGACAGGGAGGGCTACACCTTC. Translated: CASSEDREGYTF. The V call is TRBV10-2, the J call TRBJ1-2, with TRBD1 matching over 7 bases. The junction had 2 bases not matched to a gene; V was cut back by 2 bases and J by 8 bases. Germline V CDR1 and CDR2: WSHSY, SAAADI. The CDR3 length is 12 residues.

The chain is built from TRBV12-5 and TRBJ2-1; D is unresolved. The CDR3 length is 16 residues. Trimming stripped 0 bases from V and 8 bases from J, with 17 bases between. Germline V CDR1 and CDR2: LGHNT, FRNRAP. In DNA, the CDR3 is TGTGCTAGTGGTTTGGTAAAAAGGCTCCCAGGCGATGAGCAGTTCTTC. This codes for CASGLVKRLPGDEQFF. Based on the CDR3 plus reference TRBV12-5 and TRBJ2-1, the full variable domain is DARVTQTPRHKVTEMGQEVTMRCQPILGHNTVFWYRQTMMQGLELLAYFRNRAPLDDSGMPKDRFSAEMPDATLATLKIQPSEPRDSAVYFCASGLVKRLPGDEQFFGPGTRLTVL.

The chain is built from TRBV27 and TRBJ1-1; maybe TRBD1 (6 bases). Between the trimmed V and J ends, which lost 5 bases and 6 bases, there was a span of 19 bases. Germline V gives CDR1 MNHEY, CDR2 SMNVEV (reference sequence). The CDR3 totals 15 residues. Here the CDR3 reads CASSPFGGASPEAFF. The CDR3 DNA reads TGTGCCAGCAGTCCCTTCGGGGGGGCGAGTCCTGAAGCTTTCTTT.

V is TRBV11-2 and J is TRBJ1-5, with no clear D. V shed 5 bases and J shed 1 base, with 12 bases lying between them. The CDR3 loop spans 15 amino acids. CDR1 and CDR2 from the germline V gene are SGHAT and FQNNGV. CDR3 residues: CASSRYSGSNQPQHF. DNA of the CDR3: TGTGCCAGCAGCCGATATTCGGGAAGCAATCAGCCCCAGCATTTT.

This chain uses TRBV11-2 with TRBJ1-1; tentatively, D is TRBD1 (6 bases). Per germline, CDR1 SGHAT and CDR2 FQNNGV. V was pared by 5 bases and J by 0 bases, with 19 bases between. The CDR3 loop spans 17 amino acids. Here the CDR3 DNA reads TGTGCCAGCAGCCGCCGGACAGATAAGGGCATGAACACTGAAGCTTTCTTT. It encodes CASSRRTDKGMNTEAFF.

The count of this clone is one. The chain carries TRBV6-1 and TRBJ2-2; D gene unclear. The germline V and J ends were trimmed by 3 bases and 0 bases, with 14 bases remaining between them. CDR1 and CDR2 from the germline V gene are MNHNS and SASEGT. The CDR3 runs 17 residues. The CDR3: CASSEPSGKSNTGELFF. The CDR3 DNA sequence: TGTGCCAGCAGTGAGCCCTCTGGGAAATCGAACACCGGGGAGCTGTTTTTT.

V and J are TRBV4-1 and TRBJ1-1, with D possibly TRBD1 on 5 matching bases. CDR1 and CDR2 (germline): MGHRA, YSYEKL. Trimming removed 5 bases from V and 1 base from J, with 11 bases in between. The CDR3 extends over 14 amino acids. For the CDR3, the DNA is TGCGCCAGCAGCGTGGGACCGTCGAACACTGAAGCTTTCTTT. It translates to CASSVGPSNTEAFF.

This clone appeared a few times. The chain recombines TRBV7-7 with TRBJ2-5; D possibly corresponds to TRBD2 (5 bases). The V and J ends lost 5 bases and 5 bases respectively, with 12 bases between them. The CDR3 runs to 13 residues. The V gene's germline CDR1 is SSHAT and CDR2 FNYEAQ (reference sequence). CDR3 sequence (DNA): TGTGCCAGCAGCCCGGACTTAATCGAGACCCAGTACTTC. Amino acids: CASSPDLIETQYF.

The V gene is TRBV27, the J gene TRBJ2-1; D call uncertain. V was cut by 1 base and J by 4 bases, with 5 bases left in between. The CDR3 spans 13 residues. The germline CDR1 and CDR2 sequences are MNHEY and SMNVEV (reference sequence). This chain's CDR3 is CASSLFGYNEQFF. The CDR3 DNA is TGTGCCAGCAGTTTATTCGGGTACAATGAGCAGTTCTTC.